This T cell receptor (beta chain) originates from a study of spatial heterogeneity in lung cancer. Study context: The donors comprised some 70 untreated early-stage non-small cell lung cancer patients. Sequencing of follow-up PBMC samples took place when they were available, at a median of approximately 25 months after resection.

Per the germline V gene, CDR1 is DFQATT and CDR2 is SNEGSKA (reference sequence). V shed 3 bases and J shed 1 base, with 10 bases lying between them. This CDR3 contains 13 residues. The time point is: blood at routine non-recurrence follow-up after resection. Whole RNA, isolated from tumor, nontumor lung or frozen PBMC, was sequenced without prior sorting. TCRdb reprocessed the 5' RACE reads with MiXCR, giving one entry per CDR3 protein. The sample yields some 120,000 distinct CDR3 sequences, 10% to 15% seen once. The rearrangement uses TRBV20-1 and TRBJ2-7; D is undetermined. This specimen was PBMCs, taken at follow-up. This TCR derives from a male donor with early-stage non-small cell lung cancer. The CDR3 protein is CSASRSPSYEQYF. The CDR3 bases are TGCAGTGCTAGTCGCAGTCCTTCCTACGAGCAGTACTTC.